These 21 T cell receptor beta chains share one sample of origin, sequenced in a study of T cells in Graves' hyperthyroidism and ophthalmopathy. RNA transcripts served as the template for amplifying TCR beta CDR3 regions. The TCR CDR3 first-round RT-PCR relied on the HTBI primer set. From the multiplex PCR reads, TCRdb called clonotypes with MiXCR, one entry per CDR3 protein. The table records 550,000 to 800,000 distinct CDR3 sequences, 15% to 20% of them present only once. Material: blood. These receptors were obtained from a middle-aged man with Graves' hyperthyroidism.

This clonotype was observed at least ten times. This sequence joins TRBV6-2 or TRBV6-3 and TRBJ2-5; D gene ambiguous. The germline V and J ends were trimmed by 4 bases and 2 bases, with 11 bases remaining between them. The germline V gene has CDR1 MNHEY and CDR2 SVGEGT. The CDR3 loop spans 14 amino acids. DNA of the CDR3: TGTGCCAGCAGTTCTCCTGGGCGGCAAGAGACCCAGTACTTC. Encoded protein: CASSSPGRQETQYF.

This clonotype was recorded many times. This rearrangement joins TRBV12-3 or TRBV12-4 to TRBJ2-1; 12 nucleotides line up with TRBD1. V gave up 3 bases and J gave up 7 bases; unmatched junction bases: 4. This CDR3 has 15 residues. The CDR3 DNA follows: TGTGCCAGCAGTTTTAGGGACAGGGGGCAGAATGAGCAGTTCTTC. As protein: CASSFRDRGQNEQFF.

This clonotype was counted between two and nine times. This chain joins TRBV30 and TRBJ2-3; TRBD1 matches at 9 bases. The CDR3 totals 14 residues. CDR1 is GTSNPN, CDR2 SVGIG, per germline (reference sequence). V was clipped by 3 bases and J by 3 bases; unmatched bases: 4. CDR3 sequence: CAWSRDRETDTQYF. As DNA, the CDR3 is TGTGCCTGGAGCCGGGACAGGGAGACAGATACGCAGTATTTT.

This clonotype was seen a handful of times. V gene TRBV28 combines with J gene TRBJ2-7; 9 nucleotides match TRBD2. V trimming: 6 bases; J trimming: 1 base; junction bases outside the gene matches: 4. This CDR3 spans 14 amino acids. CDR1 is MDHEN and CDR2 is SYDVKM in the germline V gene. The CDR3, as DNA: TGTGCCAGCAGAGAGGCGGGAGGGTCCTACGAGCAGTACTTC. Translated, it gives CASREAGGSYEQYF.

CDR3 in amino acids: CASSSGTGVGNGYTF. Here the CDR3 DNA reads TGTGCCAGCAGCTCCGGGACAGGGGTTGGAAATGGCTACACCTTC. The V gene is TRBV7-6, the J gene TRBJ1-2; 10 bases are a match to TRBD1. This CDR3 is 15 amino acids long. CDR1 and CDR2 (germline): SGHVS, FNYEAQ. After removal of 4 bases from V and 6 bases from J, the junction contained 8 bases not matched to a gene.

This clonotype was detected ten times or more. This chain connects TRBV7-2 to TRBJ2-2; D is perhaps TRBD1 or TRBD2 (5 bases each). CDR3 length equals 14 residues. Trimming shortened V by 5 bases and J by 6 bases, and 13 bases separated the two germline ends. Germline CDR1 SGHTA, CDR2 FQGNSA. The chain's CDR3 is CASSRGAHAGELFF. DNA for the CDR3: TGTGCCAGCAGCCGAGGGGCCCACGCCGGGGAGCTGTTTTTT.

This clonotype came up many times. V and J are TRBV28 and TRBJ1-5; no definite D call. The ends were cut back, 7 bases at V and 3 bases at J, with 16 bases in the middle. Per the germline V gene, CDR1 is MDHEN and CDR2 is SYDVKM. The CDR3 runs 15 residues. For the CDR3, the DNA is TGTGCCAGCATCTCCCGTCGGGATGCCAATCAGCCCCAGCATTTT. This gives the protein CASISRRDANQPQHF.

This clonotype was counted only a few times. This chain uses TRBV13 with TRBJ2-7, with TRBD2 matching over 9 bases. The V gene's germline CDR1 is PRHDT and CDR2 FYEKMQ (reference sequence). The CDR3 sequence is 15 residues long. V lost 2 bases to trimming and J lost 1 base; unmatched junction nucleotides: 3. CDR3 protein: CASSLMREGSYEQYF. The CDR3 bases are TGTGCCAGCAGCTTAATGCGGGAGGGATCCTACGAGCAGTACTTC.

For the CDR3, the DNA is TGCGCCAGCAGCCAAGAAGCGGGGCGCGGATTATCTGGCTACACCTTC. This encodes CASSQEAGRGLSGYTF. This chain links TRBV4-1 with TRBJ1-2, with D tentatively TRBD1 (5 bases). This CDR3 comprises 16 residues. Trimming pared 0 bases from V and 7 bases from J, leaving 18 bases between. CDR1 is MGHRA, CDR2 YSYEKL, per germline.

This clonotype was observed at least ten times. The chain recombines TRBV6-6 with TRBJ2-7, with TRBD1 matching 7 bases. CDR3 size: 15 residues. The V segment lost 0 bases and the J segment 3 bases; nucleotides outside the gene matches: 5. The germline V gene encodes CDR1 MNHNY and CDR2 SVGAGI (reference sequence). CDR3 protein: CASSYSLDRDYEQYF. The DNA of the CDR3 is TGTGCCAGCAGTTACTCCTTAGACAGGGACTACGAGCAGTACTTC.

In its sample, this clonotype was seen many times. This chain uses TRBV10-1 with TRBJ1-2; D is unresolved. Germline CDR1 WNHNN, CDR2 SYGVQD (reference sequence). There are 15 residues in the CDR3. V was pared by 3 bases and J by 6 bases, with 17 bases between. The CDR3 nucleotides read TGCGCCAGCAGTGAAACACCGGGCTCGAGGGATGGCTACACCTTC. Translated, it gives CASSETPGSRDGYTF.

This clonotype was recorded many times. V usage is TRBV27 and J usage is TRBJ2-3; 7 bases are a match to TRBD1. After removal of 3 bases from V and 2 bases from J, the junction contained 2 bases not matched to a gene. The germline V gene has CDR1 MNHEY and CDR2 SMNVEV (reference sequence). This CDR3 has 14 amino acids. CDR3 sequence: CASSFQGVTDTQYF. Here the CDR3 DNA reads TGTGCCAGCAGTTTTCAGGGGGTCACAGATACGCAGTATTTT.

As DNA, the CDR3 is TGCGCCAGCTTTACGGGCGGGCGCACAGATACGCAGTATTTT. Amino acid sequence: CASFTGGRTDTQYF. The gene calls are TRBV5-1 and TRBJ2-3; tentatively, D is TRBD2 (5 bases). There are 14 residues in the CDR3. The V and J ends lost 7 bases and 1 base respectively, with 13 bases between them. Germline loops: CDR1 SGHRS, CDR2 YFSETQ.

The chain links TRBV5-5 to TRBJ2-7; 7 bases line up with TRBD2. The CDR3 contains 15 residues. J lost 2 bases, V lost 5 bases, and 10 bases had no gene match. The germline V gene encodes CDR1 SGHKS and CDR2 YYEKEE (reference sequence). The CDR3 coding sequence is TGTGCCAGCAGGCCGGTTAATCTAGCGGCCTACGAGCAGTACTTC. Protein: CASRPVNLAAYEQYF. The full variable domain, in which reference TRBV5-5 and TRBJ2-7 provide the parts outside the CDR3, is DAGVTQSPTHLIKTRGQQVTLRCSPISGHKSVSWYQQVLGQGPQFIFQYYEKEERGRGNFPDRFSARQFPNYSSELNVNALLLGDSALYLCASRPVNLAAYEQYFGPGTRLTVT.

J is TRBJ2-7 and V is TRBV14; 7 positions agree with TRBD1. CDR3 length: 15 amino acids. In germline, CDR1 is SGHDN, CDR2 FVKESK. After removal of 1 base from V and 4 bases from J, the junction contained 7 bases not matched to a gene. The CDR3 loop is CASSQGQGVGYEQYF. Written as DNA, the CDR3 is TGTGCCAGCAGCCAAGGGCAGGGGGTCGGATACGAGCAGTACTTC.

This clonotype was counted at least ten times. V usage is TRBV20-1 and J usage is TRBJ2-7; 9 bases line up with TRBD2. This CDR3 comprises 15 residues. Trimming removed 5 bases from V and 7 bases from J; junction bases left unmatched: 15. Germline V gene sequence: CDR1 DFQATT, CDR2 SNEGSKA (reference sequence). This chain's CDR3 is CSARTRSGRSWEQYF. The CDR3 DNA follows: TGCAGTGCTCGAACTAGGAGCGGGAGGTCGTGGGAGCAGTACTTC.

The CDR3 nucleotides read TGTGCCAGTACCTTTTCTAGCGGGAGAAGGGGCAATGAGCAGTTCTTC. Protein sequence: CASTFSSGRRGNEQFF. V is TRBV19 and J is TRBJ2-1, with 10 bases lining up with TRBD2. The CDR3 has 16 amino acids. Germline V gene sequence: CDR1 LNHDA, CDR2 SQIVND (reference sequence). J lost 6 bases, V lost 7 bases, and 12 bases had no gene match.

This clonotype was counted ten times or more. V gene TRBV12-3 or TRBV12-4 combines with J gene TRBJ2-3; D is perhaps TRBD1 (5 bases). The CDR3 sequence is 13 residues long. Trimming left V 5 bases short and J 14 bases short, with 20 bases between. The CDR3 is CASSPQGLGHWYF. The CDR3 DNA reads as TGTGCCAGCAGTCCTCAAGGGTTGGGGCATTGGTATTTT.

In this sample, this clonotype turned up a few times. The rearrangement joins TRBV12-3 or TRBV12-4 to TRBJ1-4; unclear D gene. With 4 bases removed from V and 5 bases from J, the gap between germline ends came to 11 bases. The CDR3 spans 14 residues. CDR3 in DNA: TGTGCCAGCAGTTCCGGAGACTTAAATGAAAAACTGTTTTTT. This codes for CASSSGDLNEKLFF.

This clonotype has just a few counts. The J gene is TRBJ2-1, the V gene TRBV11-2; TRBD2 matches at 7 bases. This CDR3 contains 17 residues. The trim removed 5 bases at V and 7 bases at J, leaving 17 bases unmatched. CDR1 SGHAT and CDR2 FQNNGV come from the germline V gene. CDR3 protein: CASSPLVWGGSRNEQFF. DNA of the CDR3: TGTGCCAGCAGCCCCCTAGTTTGGGGGGGAAGTAGGAATGAGCAGTTCTTC.

At least ten counts were recorded for this clonotype. The chain joins TRBV28 to TRBJ2-3; 7 bases are a match to TRBD2. Germline CDR1 MDHEN, CDR2 SYDVKM. The V and J ends lost 5 bases and 7 bases, in that order; junction bases with no gene match: 12. The length of the CDR3 is 15 residues. CDR3 DNA: TGTGCCAGCAGTGCTAGCGGTGGGGACTGGTATACGCAGTATTTT. This translates into CASSASGGDWYTQYF.